These 27 T cell receptor beta chains were sequenced from one sample in a study of blood T cell repertoires in COVID-19. Here immunoSEQ multiplex PCR was the method, and the copy in TCRdb shows in-frame clones only, minus some. The table has about 34,000 clones, 90% seen once. The sequencing sample was made of peripheral blood. These receptors originate from a man older than 75 with acute or convalescent COVID-19.

This clone showed up just a few times. The J gene is TRBJ2-1, the V gene TRBV11-3; tentatively, D is TRBD1 (6 bases). Germline CDR1 is SGHNT and CDR2 is YENEEA. With 8 bases removed from V and 7 bases from J, the gap between germline ends came to 15 bases. CDR3 length equals 13 residues. The CDR3 nucleotides read TGTGCCAGCTCAGGGGCAGGGGCAAATGAGCAGTTCTTC. Protein sequence: CASSGAGANEQFF.

The V gene is TRBV19, the J gene TRBJ2-2, with 8 positions matching TRBD1. The germline V gene encodes CDR1 LNHDA and CDR2 SQIVND (reference sequence). V was clipped by 5 bases and J by 6 bases; unmatched bases: 2. This CDR3 contains 13 residues. For the CDR3, the DNA is TGTGCCAGTAGTCGGACAGGGCCCGGGGAGCTGTTTTTT. Translation: CASSRTGPGELFF.

V is TRBV27 and J is TRBJ1-3; possibly TRBD1 for D (5 bases). Trimming took 1 base from V and 9 from J, leaving 13 bases between them. The CDR3 totals 14 residues. CDR1 is MNHEY, CDR2 SMNVEV, per germline (reference sequence). CDR3 coding DNA: TGTGCCAGCAGTTTATGGTCAGGGTTTGGCACCATATATTTT. Its translation: CASSLWSGFGTIYF.

The genes are TRBV18 and TRBJ1-2; D gene uncertain. Trimming left V 5 bases short and J 8 bases short, with 9 bases between. The CDR3 loop spans 11 amino acids. The germline gives CDR1 KGHSH, CDR2 LQKENI. The CDR3 loop is CASSESGGYTF. The CDR3 DNA follows: TGTGCCAGCTCAGAGTCGGGAGGCTACACCTTC.

This chain links TRBV10-3 with TRBJ1-2; 7 nucleotides align to TRBD1. Germline CDR1 is ENHRY and CDR2 is SYGVKD. This CDR3 has 12 residues. The junction had 1 base not matched to a gene; V was cut back by 2 bases and J by 7 bases. CDR3 DNA sequence: TGTGCCATCAGTGAGGCAGGGGGTGGCTACACCTTC. This codes for CAISEAGGGYTF.

The CDR3 DNA reads TGTGCCAGCAGTCCCAGACAGAACACTGAAGCTTTCTTT. Amino acid sequence: CASSPRQNTEAFF. V and J are TRBV12-3 or TRBV12-4 and TRBJ1-1; D ambiguous. Trimming took off 5 bases at V and 1 base at J, with 8 bases between the two ends. The CDR3 has 13 residues.

This clone showed up just once. This sequence joins TRBV12-3 or TRBV12-4 and TRBJ1-1, with D tentatively TRBD1 (6 bases). The V gene lost 5 bases and the J gene lost 0 bases, with 7 bases spanning the gap. The CDR3 sequence is 13 residues long. Written as DNA, the CDR3 is TGTGCCAGCAGTAGGACAGTGAACACTGAAGCTTTCTTT. The encoded protein is CASSRTVNTEAFF.

V gene TRBV6-5 combines with J gene TRBJ2-5; 9 bases agree with TRBD1. V shed 8 bases, J shed 4 bases, and the junction held 8 bases outside the gene matches. The CDR3 is 14 amino acids. Looked up from germline, CDR1 is MNHEY and CDR2 is SVGAGI. The CDR3: CASETRDRAETQYF. CDR3 DNA sequence: TGTGCCAGCGAAACACGGGACAGGGCAGAGACCCAGTACTTC.

This clone came up once. This rearrangement joins TRBV12-3 or TRBV12-4 to TRBJ2-1, with 7 nucleotides matching TRBD1. V was clipped by 4 bases and J by 8 bases; unmatched bases: 2. The CDR3 sequence is 12 residues long. The CDR3 DNA is TGTGCCAGCAGTTACAGGGGCTATGAGCAGTTCTTC. Translation gives CASSYRGYEQFF.

The chain combines TRBV27 with TRBJ1-1; TRBD1 matches at 9 bases. Trimming took 8 bases from V and 1 from J; bases not matched to a gene: 5. The CDR3 extends over 14 amino acids. Germline V lookup: CDR1 MNHEY, CDR2 SMNVEV (reference sequence). The CDR3 sequence is CASGQGLGNTEAFF. DNA for the CDR3: TGTGCCAGCGGACAGGGGCTTGGGAACACTGAAGCTTTCTTT.

This clone was recorded once. The chain uses TRBV10-1 and TRBJ1-3, with D perhaps TRBD1 (5 bases). The germline V gene encodes CDR1 WNHNN and CDR2 SYGVQD (reference sequence). This CDR3 is 12 amino acids long. Between the trimmed V and J ends, which lost 7 bases and 3 bases, there was a span of 7 bases. CDR3 in amino acids: CASKGDGNTIYF. CDR3 nucleotide sequence: TGCGCCAGCAAAGGGGATGGAAACACCATATATTTT.

This chain uses TRBV12-3 or TRBV12-4 with TRBJ1-1; 7 positions match TRBD1. There are 13 residues in the CDR3. V lost 6 bases to trimming and J lost 6 bases; unmatched junction nucleotides: 7. CDR3 coding DNA: TGTGCCAGCAGGAAACACACAGGGGCTGAAGCTTTCTTT. Its translation is CASRKHTGAEAFF.

The chain is built from TRBV18 and TRBJ1-6; unclear D gene. The CDR3 has 15 amino acids. Trimming pared 4 bases from V and 5 bases from J, leaving 12 bases between. Germline V gene lookup returns CDR1 KGHSH and CDR2 LQKENI. CDR3 sequence (DNA): TGTGCCAGCTCACGCGAGTTACCCGATAATTCACCCCTCCACTTT. The encoded protein is CASSRELPDNSPLHF.

This chain uses TRBV6-4 with TRBJ2-3; TRBD1 is a possible D gene (6 bases). CDR1 and CDR2 from the germline V gene are MRHNA and SNTAGT. The CDR3 runs to 16 residues. Trimming removed 2 bases at V and 3 bases at J, with 15 bases between. The chain's CDR3 is CASSDDGRGLTDTQYF. The CDR3 DNA follows: TGTGCCAGCAGTGACGACGGCAGGGGTTTGACAGATACGCAGTATTTT.

The chain has TRBV18 and TRBJ1-2, with D unclear. V lost 2 bases, J lost 4 bases, and 17 bases lay in between. The CDR3 consists of 16 residues. Germline V gene sequence: CDR1 KGHSH, CDR2 LQKENI. The CDR3 DNA is TGTGCCAGCTCACCAAGGAGCCGGGGAGCTTTCTATGGCTACACCTTC. It specifies CASSPRSRGAFYGYTF.

This rearrangement joins TRBV6-5 to TRBJ2-7; TRBD1 is a possible D gene (5 bases). V lost 7 bases, J lost 0 bases, and 10 bases lay in between. The CDR3 consists of 13 residues. The germline CDR1 and CDR2 sequences are MNHEY and SVGAGI. The CDR3 here is CASIGALSYEQYF. CDR3 sequence (DNA): TGTGCCAGCATTGGGGCACTCTCCTACGAGCAGTACTTC.

This rearrangement joins TRBV11-2 to TRBJ1-2; no clear D. Trimming stripped 5 bases from V and 5 bases from J, with 9 bases between. Germline V gene lookup returns CDR1 SGHAT and CDR2 FQNNGV. The CDR3 is 12 amino acids. CDR3 loop: CASSRGIYGYTF. The DNA for the CDR3 is TGTGCCAGCAGCCGCGGGATTTATGGCTACACCTTC.

The chain combines TRBV19 with TRBJ1-5, with TRBD1 matching 10 bases. Losses at the gene ends were 3 bases for V and 7 bases for J; bases not matched to a gene: 18. The CDR3 runs to 19 residues. Germline CDR1 reads LNHDA; CDR2 reads SQIVND (reference sequence). The CDR3 region has the DNA TGTGCCAGTAGTATGGAAGTAAGGGGACAGGGGCCCAAGTACCAGCCCCAGCATTTT. As protein: CASSMEVRGQGPKYQPQHF.

The chain couples TRBV25-1 to TRBJ1-1; 8 positions agree with TRBD1. The ends lost 1 base at V and 9 bases at J; junction bases unmatched: 4. CDR3 length: 13 residues. CDR1 and CDR2 from the germline V gene are MGHDK and SYGVNS. CDR3 DNA: TGTGCCAGCAGTGAATCGGACAGGGATCAAGCTTTCTTT. Translating gives CASSESDRDQAFF.

CDR3 amino acids: CASSQEVVETQYF. In DNA, the CDR3 is TGTGCCAGCAGCCAAGAAGTAGTAGAGACCCAGTACTTC. The genes are TRBV3-1 (or the pseudogene TRBV3-2) and TRBJ2-5, with D unresolved. From germline, CDR1 is LGHDT and CDR2 YNNKEL (reference sequence). The CDR3 length is 13 residues. Trimming stripped 0 bases from V and 4 bases from J, with 6 bases between.

The V gene is TRBV5-1, the J gene TRBJ1-1, with D possibly matching TRBD1 (6 bases). Germline V gene lookup returns CDR1 SGHRS and CDR2 YFSETQ. This CDR3 spans 16 amino acids. The V end was cut by 0 bases, the J end by 1 base, with 13 bases between. Here the CDR3 reads CASSLAGGGTNTEAFF. As DNA, the CDR3 is TGCGCCAGCAGCTTGGCTGGGGGCGGAACGAACACTGAAGCTTTCTTT.

The chain's CDR3 is CASSHTAGGAGTGELFF. As DNA, the CDR3 is TGTGCCAGCAGCCACACAGCGGGCGGGGCGGGCACCGGGGAGCTGTTTTTT. This rearrangement joins TRBV3-1 (or the pseudogene TRBV3-2) to TRBJ2-2, with D possibly being TRBD2 (6 bases). V was trimmed by 3 bases and J by 4 bases, leaving 18 bases between them. Germline V lookup: CDR1 LGHDT, CDR2 YNNKEL (reference sequence). The CDR3 runs 17 residues.

The chain uses TRBV29-1 and TRBJ2-1, with TRBD1 identical over 8 bases. With 4 bases clipped from V and 5 bases from J, the junction kept 4 bases outside the gene matches. There are 13 residues in the CDR3. CDR1 and CDR2 from the germline V gene are SQVTM and ANQGSEA. CDR3 loop: CSVGTGWDNEQFF. CDR3 DNA sequence: TGCAGCGTTGGGACAGGGTGGGACAATGAGCAGTTCTTC.

The CDR3 sequence: CASSFGQRGYEQYF. As DNA, the CDR3 is TGTGCCAGCAGTTTCGGACAGAGGGGCTACGAGCAGTACTTC. The chain uses TRBV6-5 and TRBJ2-7; D possibly corresponds to TRBD1 (6 bases). V gave up 4 bases and J gave up 3 bases, with 13 bases separating them. The CDR3 covers 14 residues. In germline, CDR1 is MNHEY, CDR2 SVGAGI.

The genes are TRBV5-1 and TRBJ1-2, with 7 bases lining up with TRBD1. Germline assignment: CDR1 SGHRS and CDR2 YFSETQ. This CDR3 has 15 amino acids. J lost 4 bases, V lost 1 base, and 7 bases had no gene match. The CDR3 protein is CASSLTGQEGYGYTF. The CDR3 region has the DNA TGCGCCAGCAGCTTGACCGGACAGGAGGGCTATGGCTACACCTTC.

The chain uses TRBV19 and TRBJ2-3; TRBD2 might be the D (6 bases). The CDR3 loop spans 14 amino acids. Trimming left V 6 bases short and J 4 bases short, with 14 bases between. Germline CDR1 is LNHDA and CDR2 is SQIVND (reference sequence). The CDR3 DNA is TGTGCCAGTAGCCCCGGGGGTGGGGCAGATACGCAGTATTTT. It encodes CASSPGGGADTQYF.

The J gene is TRBJ1-1, the V gene TRBV6-4; possibly TRBD1 for D (5 bases). CDR3 length: 13 amino acids. Trimming left V 3 bases short and J 2 bases short, with 7 bases between. From germline, CDR1 is MRHNA and CDR2 SNTAGT. CDR3 DNA sequence: TGTGCCAGCAGTGAACAGGTTAACACTGAAGCTTTCTTT. It codes for CASSEQVNTEAFF.